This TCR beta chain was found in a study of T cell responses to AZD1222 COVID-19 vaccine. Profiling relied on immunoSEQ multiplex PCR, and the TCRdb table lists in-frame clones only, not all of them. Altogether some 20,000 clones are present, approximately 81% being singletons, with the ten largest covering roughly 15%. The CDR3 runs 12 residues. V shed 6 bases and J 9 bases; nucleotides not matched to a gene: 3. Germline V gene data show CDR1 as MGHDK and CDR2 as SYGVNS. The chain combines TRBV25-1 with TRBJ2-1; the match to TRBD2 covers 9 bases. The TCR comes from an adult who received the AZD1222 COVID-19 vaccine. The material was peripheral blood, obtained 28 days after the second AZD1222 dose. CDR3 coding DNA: TGTGCCAGCAGACTACTAGCGGGTGAGCAGTTCTTC. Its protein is CASRLLAGEQFF.